These 22 T cell receptor beta chains were sequenced from one sample in a study of siplizumab effects on memory and regulatory T cells. TCRdb's table, derived via immunoSEQ multiplex PCR, lists solely in-frame clones and lacks some. The sample has roughly 92,000 clones; 85% to 95% are singletons. Sequencing was done on a sample of non-Treg CD4+ T cells sorted from blood. The receptors come from a human donor in good health.

The chain employs TRBV5-1 and TRBJ2-1, with 8 positions matching TRBD1. The V gene's germline CDR1 is SGHRS and CDR2 YFSETQ. The CDR3 runs 14 residues. Germline trimming cut 6 bases from V and 5 bases from J; bases unmatched to any gene: 7. The CDR3 sequence: CASKPGTGDNEQFF. DNA of the CDR3: TGCGCCAGCAAACCCGGGACAGGAGACAATGAGCAGTTCTTC.

V and J are TRBV19 and TRBJ2-7, with TRBD2 identical over 12 bases. Germline-derived CDR1 and CDR2 are LNHDA and SQIVND (reference sequence). CDR3 length equals 15 residues. The V segment lost 5 bases and the J segment 5 bases; nucleotides outside the gene matches: 7. The CDR3 nucleotides are TGTGCCAGTAGTGCAGGACTAGCGGGGAATGACGAGCAGTACTTC. Protein sequence: CASSAGLAGNDEQYF.

The rearrangement joins TRBV15 to TRBJ2-2, with 14 positions matching TRBD2. CDR1 and CDR2 (germline): LNHNV, YYDKDF (reference sequence). There are 16 residues in the CDR3. The junction had 6 bases not matched to a gene; V was cut back by 3 bases and J by 9 bases. In DNA, the CDR3 is TGTGCCACCAGCAGCTGGACTAGCGGGAGGACCCGGGAGCTGTTTTTT. This encodes CATSSWTSGRTRELFF.

V usage is TRBV2 and J usage is TRBJ1-4, with TRBD1 identical over 8 bases. V lost 10 bases to trimming and J lost 4 bases; unmatched junction nucleotides: 11. CDR3 size: 15 residues. Germline CDR1 reads SNHLY; CDR2 reads FYNNEI. The CDR3 coding sequence is TGTGCCACCGGTCGTCAGGGGGCGGTTAATGAAAAACTGTTTTTT. Protein product: CATGRQGAVNEKLFF.

The chain is built from TRBV2 and TRBJ2-1; 7 nucleotides line up with TRBD2. The V gene end was trimmed by 2 bases and the J gene end by 3 bases; junction bases not matched to a gene: 4. Germline V gives CDR1 SNHLY, CDR2 FYNNEI. The CDR3 length is 15 residues. CDR3: CASSERPSGYNEQFF. DNA of the CDR3: TGTGCCAGCAGTGAAAGGCCTAGCGGCTACAATGAGCAGTTCTTC.

V is TRBV6-5 and J is TRBJ2-7, with TRBD1 identical over 7 bases. The ends lost 8 bases at V and 5 bases at J; junction bases unmatched: 3. The CDR3 has 11 amino acids. Germline CDR1 is MNHEY and CDR2 is SVGAGI. The CDR3 sequence is CASYRGNEQYF. The CDR3 bases are TGTGCCAGCTACAGGGGAAACGAGCAGTACTTC.

The rearrangement joins TRBV11-3 to TRBJ1-1, with D unclear. Deletions cut 5 bases from V and 1 base from J, with 11 bases between. This CDR3 is 14 amino acids long. Looked up from germline, CDR1 is SGHNT and CDR2 is YENEEA. The CDR3 nucleotides are TGTGCCAGCAGCCCTAGCCCGAGGAACACTGAAGCTTTCTTT. Translation: CASSPSPRNTEAFF. The full variable domain, with the rest looked up from reference TRBV11-3 and TRBJ1-1, is EAGVVQSPRYKIIEKKQPVAFWCNPISGHNTLYWYLQNLGQGPELLIRYENEEAVDDSQLPKDRFSAERLKGVDSTLKIQPAELGDSAVYLCASSPSPRNTEAFFGQGTRLTVV.

The V gene is TRBV27, the J gene TRBJ2-1, with 14 positions matching TRBD2. The CDR3 has 17 residues. Germline V CDR1 and CDR2: MNHEY, SMNVEV (reference sequence). V dropped 5 bases and J dropped 3; count of bases not matched to a gene: 6. This CDR3 is CASSTGTSGRVYNEQFF. Here the CDR3 DNA reads TGTGCCAGCAGTACCGGGACTAGCGGGAGAGTCTACAATGAGCAGTTCTTC.

This clone is a singleton in its sample. The V call is TRBV9, the J call TRBJ2-3; 7 nucleotides match TRBD2. The CDR3 is 14 amino acids. With V trimmed by 5 bases and J by 0 bases, 3 bases remained unmatched. The germline V gene has CDR1 SGDLS and CDR2 YYNGEE. This CDR3 is CASRAGVSTDTQYF. CDR3 DNA: TGTGCCAGCAGGGCGGGAGTCAGCACAGATACGCAGTATTTT.

The rearrangement uses TRBV6-1 and TRBJ1-2; a weak D match, TRBD1 (5 bases). CDR1 and CDR2 from the germline V gene are MNHNS and SASEGT. This CDR3 contains 14 residues. V lost 6 bases, J lost 3 bases, and 14 bases lay in between. The CDR3, as DNA: TGTGCCAGCAGCTTGAATGGGGGGTACTATGGCTACACCTTC. Translation: CASSLNGGYYGYTF.

The chain recombines TRBV27 with TRBJ2-7, with 9 nucleotides matching TRBD2. This CDR3 is built from 16 residues. Unmatched junction bases numbered 5, after V lost 2 bases and J lost 0 bases. Germline loops: CDR1 MNHEY, CDR2 SMNVEV (reference sequence). The CDR3 reads CASSLIAGASSYEQYF. In nucleotides, the CDR3 is TGTGCCAGCAGTTTAATAGCGGGGGCAAGCTCCTACGAGCAGTACTTC.

J is TRBJ2-1 and V is TRBV6-1; D gene uncertain. Germline CDR1 is MNHNS and CDR2 is SASEGT. Trimming pared 1 base from V and 5 bases from J, leaving 12 bases between. The CDR3 spans 15 residues. CDR3 sequence reads: CASSEEPGGDNEQFF. The DNA of the CDR3 is TGTGCCAGCAGTGAAGAGCCTGGCGGAGACAATGAGCAGTTCTTC.

The genes are TRBV9 and TRBJ1-2; D not resolved. Trimming left V 0 bases short and J 4 bases short, with 13 bases between. This CDR3 is built from 15 residues. The germline gives CDR1 SGDLS, CDR2 YYNGEE. Written as DNA, the CDR3 is TGTGCCAGCAGCGTAGGACTAGACACTCTCTATGGCTACACCTTC. Its protein product is CASSVGLDTLYGYTF.

V and J are TRBV7-2 and TRBJ2-3; no reliable D call. The CDR3 loop spans 11 amino acids. In germline, CDR1 is SGHTA, CDR2 FQGNSA. The germline V and J ends were trimmed by 5 bases and 6 bases, with 6 bases remaining between them. The CDR3 nucleotides are TGTGCCAGCAGCCCTGTGGATACGCAGTATTTT. Protein: CASSPVDTQYF.

V usage is TRBV10-3 and J usage is TRBJ1-2; tentatively, D is TRBD1 (5 bases). From germline, CDR1 is ENHRY and CDR2 SYGVKD. The CDR3 totals 13 residues. Trimming took off 4 bases at V and 8 bases at J, with 14 bases between the two ends. The DNA of the CDR3 is TGTGCCATCAGTGGGCCCCTCGGACAAGGCTACACCTTC. It yields the protein CAISGPLGQGYTF.

The chain combines TRBV15 with TRBJ2-3; D is ambiguous. Germline V gene sequence: CDR1 LNHNV, CDR2 YYDKDF (reference sequence). This CDR3 has 16 amino acids. With 0 bases removed from V and 2 bases from J, the gap between germline ends came to 12 bases. CDR3 bases: TGTGCCACCAGCAGAGATAAGCCTAGGGTCACAGATACGCAGTATTTT. Protein product: CATSRDKPRVTDTQYF.

This clone was found once. The V gene is TRBV5-4, the J gene TRBJ1-1; 10 positions agree with TRBD1. Germline V gene data show CDR1 as SGHNT and CDR2 as YYREEE (reference sequence). The length of the CDR3 is 16 residues. V gave up 4 bases and J gave up 7 bases; unmatched junction bases: 13. CDR3 DNA sequence: TGTGCCAGCAGCCGCGGGGACAGGGGTTGGCTGAATGAAGCTTTCTTT. It is translated as CASSRGDRGWLNEAFF.

This chain connects TRBV6-1 to TRBJ2-3, with 10 bases lining up with TRBD2. V trimming: 4 bases; J trimming: 4 bases; junction bases outside the gene matches: 5. Germline lookup yields CDR1 MNHNS and CDR2 SASEGT. CDR3 length: 15 amino acids. The CDR3 here is CASSGRAGGADTQYF. The CDR3 bases are TGTGCCAGCAGTGGTCGAGCGGGGGGGGCAGATACGCAGTATTTT.

The chain has TRBV6-4 and TRBJ2-1, with 8 bases identical to TRBD2. Germline CDR1 MRHNA, CDR2 SNTAGT. This CDR3 has 15 amino acids. The trim removed 5 bases at V and 5 bases at J, leaving 8 bases unmatched. CDR3: CASSFLAGKNNEQFF. The DNA of the CDR3 is TGTGCCAGCAGTTTTCTAGCGGGCAAAAACAATGAGCAGTTCTTC.

The chain is built from TRBV7-8 and TRBJ2-3; tentative D call: TRBD2 (5 bases). In germline, CDR1 is SGHVS, CDR2 FQNEAQ. The V end lost 1 base, the J end lost 0 bases, and 8 bases lay between the germline ends. The CDR3 consists of 15 residues. CDR3 amino acids: CASSLEWESTDTQYF. The CDR3, as DNA: TGTGCCAGCAGCTTAGAATGGGAGAGCACAGATACGCAGTATTTT.

The chain uses TRBV15 and TRBJ2-7; D is perhaps TRBD2 (5 bases). The ends were cut back, 2 bases at V and 7 bases at J, with 6 bases in the middle. CDR1 and CDR2 from the germline V gene are LNHNV and YYDKDF (reference sequence). The CDR3 has 11 residues. The CDR3: CATSRSGEQYF. The CDR3 nucleotides are TGTGCCACCAGCAGATCGGGAGAGCAGTACTTC.

The rearrangement uses TRBV2 and TRBJ1-1; D is possibly TRBD1 (5 bases). Germline lookup yields CDR1 SNHLY and CDR2 FYNNEI. CDR3 size: 15 residues. V gave up 7 bases and J gave up 1 base, with 16 bases separating them. CDR3 sequence reads: CASIAEVGANTEAFF. Written as DNA, the CDR3 is TGTGCCAGCATTGCCGAGGTAGGGGCGAACACTGAAGCTTTCTTT. Complete variable domain (other parts from reference TRBV2 and TRBJ1-1): EPEVTQTPSHQVTQMGQEVILRCVPISNHLYFYWYRQILGQKVEFLVSFYNNEISEKSEIFDDQFSVERPDGSNFTLKIRSTKLEDSAMYFCASIAEVGANTEAFFGQGTRLTVV.